These 5 T cell receptor beta chains originate from one sample sequenced in a study of blood T cell repertoires in COVID-19. Assay used: immunoSEQ multiplex PCR; TCRdb lists only in-frame clones, some missing. The table includes approximately 220,000 clones, roughly four fifths detected once. What was sequenced was PBMCs or T cells enriched from blood (not recorded which). The source is a woman aged 40 to 50 who had been exposed to COVID-19.

CDR3 sequence reads: CASPGEDTEAFF. Here the CDR3 DNA reads TGTGCCAGCCCGGGGGAGGACACTGAAGCTTTCTTT. The chain combines TRBV21-1 with TRBJ1-1. TRBV21-1 is reported as a pseudogene. The CDR3 covers 12 residues.

V is TRBV12-5 and J is TRBJ2-2, with D uncertain. Trimming pared 1 base from V and 6 bases from J, leaving 15 bases between. Germline CDR1 and CDR2: LGHNT and FRNRAP. CDR3 length: 16 residues. CDR3 bases: TGTGCTAGTGGTTTGGGGCTTACCAAGATGGCCGGGGAGCTGTTTTTT. Amino acid sequence: CASGLGLTKMAGELFF. The variable domain in full, completed from reference TRBV12-5 and TRBJ2-2, reads DARVTQTPRHKVTEMGQEVTMRCQPILGHNTVFWYRQTMMQGLELLAYFRNRAPLDDSGMPKDRFSAEMPDATLATLKIQPSEPRDSAVYFCASGLGLTKMAGELFFGEGSRLTVL.

J is TRBJ1-1 and V is TRBV28; no firm D call. This CDR3 comprises 13 residues. Germline V CDR1 and CDR2: MDHEN, SYDVKM. Trimming cost V 5 bases and J 4 bases, with 11 bases left between them. The CDR3 DNA reads as TGTGCCAGCAGTCCCCACCCGGGCACTGAAGCTTTCTTT. Protein product: CASSPHPGTEAFF.

The V call is TRBV29-1, the J call TRBJ1-1; D is unresolved. V was cut by 4 bases and J by 5 bases, with 14 bases left in between. The CDR3 extends over 13 amino acids. CDR1 and CDR2 from the germline V gene are SQVTM and ANQGSEA. The DNA for the CDR3 is TGCAGCGTTGTTCGCCCGGGTTGGACTGAAGCTTTCTTT. This codes for CSVVRPGWTEAFF.

The chain carries TRBV2 and TRBJ1-1; no clear D gene. Germline lookup yields CDR1 SNHLY and CDR2 FYNNEI. The CDR3 contains 13 residues. With 11 bases removed from V and 0 bases from J, the gap between germline ends came to 13 bases. CDR3 protein: CAGKQSLNTEAFF. CDR3 coding DNA: TGTGCCGGCAAACAGAGCTTGAACACTGAAGCTTTCTTT. The entire variable domain, with the rest obtained from reference TRBV2 and TRBJ1-1, is as follows: EPEVTQTPSHQVTQMGQEVILRCVPISNHLYFYWYRQILGQKVEFLVSFYNNEISEKSEIFDDQFSVERPDGSNFTLKIRSTKLEDSAMYFCAGKQSLNTEAFFGQGTRLTVV.